The T cell receptor beta chain under discussion was sequenced for a study of blood T cell repertoires in COVID-19 (dated by TCRdb to 2018 to 2020). In terms of the full investigation: Samples from collaborators originated in the United States, Italy and Spain and spanned both the acute and convalescent phases of COVID-19. Where available, HLA class I and class II types were obtained from metadata supplied by the sample provider rather than from assay-based typing. Samples were obtained from the ongoing ImmuneRACE study (first 160 participants) and from 1,200 or so subjects provided by 6 global collaborators. Deeply sampled blood TCRbeta repertoires from subjects exposed to, actively infected with, or recovered from COVID-19 were included in the dataset. The prospective study material was composed of cDNA or gDNA derived from T cells, B-cell-depleted T cells, or PBMCs. Sample metadata almost always included a de-identified subject ID, COVID-19 status, age in years and sex. The repertoires were released in a freely available public database meant as a resource for research on the immune response to SARS-CoV-2.

Participants in the prospective study were enrolled through a virtual design, were aged roughly 18 to 95 years, and lived in some 24 United States geographic areas. Cohort assignment in the prospective study relied on participant-reported clinical history from a screening survey and a study questionnaire. Recovered participants in ImmuneRACE Cohort 3 were defined as having two consecutive negative NP/OP PCR tests, clearance from a healthcare professional, or resolution of symptoms. In the prospective study, mobile phlebotomists collected whole blood, serum and a nasopharyngeal or oropharyngeal swab from each participant. Prospective study participants could optionally give additional blood draws and questionnaires over a roughly 2-month period. Prospective study blood samples were shipped either frozen or at room temperature before DNA extraction. CDR1 and CDR2 are read off the germline V gene (reference sequence) as LGHDT and YNNKEL. V was cut back by 5 bases and J by 4 bases, leaving a gap of 18 bases between them. The CDR3 goes from the cysteine to the phenylalanine over 16 residues. The DNA shown is the 48-base CDR3, in frame from base 1.

The immunoSEQ Assay, a bias-controlled multiplex PCR, was used to amplify TCRbeta CDR3 regions from genomic DNA. Per the authors' processing: The number of nucleated cells in each sample was estimated by amplification of reference gene primers within the assay. To quantify the absolute abundance of each unique TCRbeta CDR3 rearrangement, sequence reads were collapsed and filtered. For each sample, productive Simpson clonality was calculated as the square root of Simpson's diversity index across productive rearrangements. Entries here come from immuneACCESS through TCRdb and include only in-frame sequences with V and J called. Some clones fail to appear in such tables; in the studies checked, an unresolved V gene covers under half of the shortfall, and the cause of the remainder is unknown. The V and J calls and clone size were taken over from that table, and D and trimming were inferred from the DNA. This sample gives approximately 200,000 clones in total; 85% of them show up just once. Roughly a sixth of the sample comes from the top ten.

Overall study outcomes, separate from this receptor: The quantity of clinical and demographic metadata differed by source and by participant and was supplied without curation.

Points on this clone: No antigen is known for it. Base qualities are not recorded, but no much larger clone differs from it by a single base.

What was sequenced was PBMCs or T cells enriched from blood (not recorded which). The rearranged chain carries TRBV3-1 (or the pseudogene TRBV3-2) and TRBJ1-3, with TRBD1 tentatively as D gene (5 bases match). The clonotype comes from a man aged 40-49 years who had recovered from COVID-19. The CDR3 region: CASSALRDSGGNTIYF. In nucleotide form, the sequence is TGTGCCAGCAGCGCATTAAGGGACTCCGGAGGAAACACCATATATTTT.